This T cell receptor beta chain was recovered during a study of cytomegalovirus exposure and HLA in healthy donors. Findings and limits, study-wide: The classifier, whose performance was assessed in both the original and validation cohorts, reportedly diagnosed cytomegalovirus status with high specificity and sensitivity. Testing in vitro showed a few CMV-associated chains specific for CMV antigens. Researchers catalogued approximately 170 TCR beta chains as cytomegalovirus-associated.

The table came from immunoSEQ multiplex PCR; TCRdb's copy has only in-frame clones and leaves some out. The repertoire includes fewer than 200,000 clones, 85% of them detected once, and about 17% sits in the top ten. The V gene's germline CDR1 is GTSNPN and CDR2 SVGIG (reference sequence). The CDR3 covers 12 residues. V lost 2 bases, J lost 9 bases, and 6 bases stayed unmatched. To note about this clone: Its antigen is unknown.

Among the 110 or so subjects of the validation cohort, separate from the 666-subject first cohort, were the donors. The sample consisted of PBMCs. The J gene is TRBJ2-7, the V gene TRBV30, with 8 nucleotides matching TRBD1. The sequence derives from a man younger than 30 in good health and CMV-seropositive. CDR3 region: CAWSLIQGGQYF. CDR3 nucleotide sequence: TGTGCCTGGAGTCTTATACAGGGGGGGCAGTACTTC.